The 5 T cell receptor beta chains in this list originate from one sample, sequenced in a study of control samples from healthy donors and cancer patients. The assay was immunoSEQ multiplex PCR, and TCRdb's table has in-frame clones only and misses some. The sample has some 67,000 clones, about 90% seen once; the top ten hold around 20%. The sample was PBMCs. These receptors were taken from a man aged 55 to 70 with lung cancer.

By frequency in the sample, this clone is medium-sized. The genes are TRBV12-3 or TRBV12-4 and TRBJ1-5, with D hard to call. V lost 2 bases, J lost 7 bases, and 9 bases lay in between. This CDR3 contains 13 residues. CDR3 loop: CASSLTAQQPQHF. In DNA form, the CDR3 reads TGTGCCAGCAGTTTAACAGCCCAGCAGCCCCAGCATTTT.

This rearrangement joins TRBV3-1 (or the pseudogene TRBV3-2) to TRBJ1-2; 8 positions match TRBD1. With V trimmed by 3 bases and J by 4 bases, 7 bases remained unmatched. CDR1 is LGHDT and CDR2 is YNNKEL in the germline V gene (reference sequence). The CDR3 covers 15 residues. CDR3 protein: CASSHLGQGGYGYTF. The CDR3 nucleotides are TGTGCCAGCAGCCACCTTGGACAGGGCGGCTATGGCTACACCTTC.

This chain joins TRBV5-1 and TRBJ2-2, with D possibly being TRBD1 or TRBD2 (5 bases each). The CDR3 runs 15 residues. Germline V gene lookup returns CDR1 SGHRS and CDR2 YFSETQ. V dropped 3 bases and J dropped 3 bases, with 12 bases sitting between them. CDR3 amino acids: CASSSRGFDTGELFF. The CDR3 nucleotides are TGCGCCAGCAGCTCGAGGGGATTCGACACCGGGGAGCTGTTTTTT.

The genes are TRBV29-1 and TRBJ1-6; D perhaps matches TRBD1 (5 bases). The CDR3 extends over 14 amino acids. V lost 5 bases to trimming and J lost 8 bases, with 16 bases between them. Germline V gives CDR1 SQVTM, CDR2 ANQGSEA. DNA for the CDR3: TGCAGCGTTAAATTTGGTGGAGGGGATTCACCCCTCCACTTT. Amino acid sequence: CSVKFGGGDSPLHF.

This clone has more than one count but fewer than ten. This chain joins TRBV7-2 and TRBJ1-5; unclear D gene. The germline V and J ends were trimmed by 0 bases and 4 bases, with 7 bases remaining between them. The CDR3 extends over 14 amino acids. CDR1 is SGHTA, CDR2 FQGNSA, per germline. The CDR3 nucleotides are TGTGCCAGCAGCTTAGCTTCGGGAAATCAGCCCCAGCATTTT. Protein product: CASSLASGNQPQHF. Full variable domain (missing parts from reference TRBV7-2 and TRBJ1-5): GAGVSQSPSNKVTEKGKDVELRCDPISGHTALYWYRQSLGQGLEFLIYFQGNSAPDKSGLPSDRFSAERTGGSVSTLTIQRTQQEDSAVYLCASSLASGNQPQHFGDGTRLSIL.